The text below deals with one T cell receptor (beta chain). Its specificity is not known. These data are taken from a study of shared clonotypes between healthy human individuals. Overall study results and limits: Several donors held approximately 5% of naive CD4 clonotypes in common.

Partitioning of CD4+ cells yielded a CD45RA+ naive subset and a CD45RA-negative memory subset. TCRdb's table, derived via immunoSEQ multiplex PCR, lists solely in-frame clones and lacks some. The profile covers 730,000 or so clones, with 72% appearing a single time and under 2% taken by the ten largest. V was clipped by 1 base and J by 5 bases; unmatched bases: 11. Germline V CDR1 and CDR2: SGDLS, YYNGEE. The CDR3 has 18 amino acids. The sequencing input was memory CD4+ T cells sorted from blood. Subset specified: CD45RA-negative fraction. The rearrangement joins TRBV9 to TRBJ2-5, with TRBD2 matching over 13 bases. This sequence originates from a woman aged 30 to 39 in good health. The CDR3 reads CASSVSGLAGVSRETQYF. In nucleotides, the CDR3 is TGTGCCAGCAGCGTATCAGGACTAGCGGGAGTATCTAGGGAGACCCAGTACTTC.